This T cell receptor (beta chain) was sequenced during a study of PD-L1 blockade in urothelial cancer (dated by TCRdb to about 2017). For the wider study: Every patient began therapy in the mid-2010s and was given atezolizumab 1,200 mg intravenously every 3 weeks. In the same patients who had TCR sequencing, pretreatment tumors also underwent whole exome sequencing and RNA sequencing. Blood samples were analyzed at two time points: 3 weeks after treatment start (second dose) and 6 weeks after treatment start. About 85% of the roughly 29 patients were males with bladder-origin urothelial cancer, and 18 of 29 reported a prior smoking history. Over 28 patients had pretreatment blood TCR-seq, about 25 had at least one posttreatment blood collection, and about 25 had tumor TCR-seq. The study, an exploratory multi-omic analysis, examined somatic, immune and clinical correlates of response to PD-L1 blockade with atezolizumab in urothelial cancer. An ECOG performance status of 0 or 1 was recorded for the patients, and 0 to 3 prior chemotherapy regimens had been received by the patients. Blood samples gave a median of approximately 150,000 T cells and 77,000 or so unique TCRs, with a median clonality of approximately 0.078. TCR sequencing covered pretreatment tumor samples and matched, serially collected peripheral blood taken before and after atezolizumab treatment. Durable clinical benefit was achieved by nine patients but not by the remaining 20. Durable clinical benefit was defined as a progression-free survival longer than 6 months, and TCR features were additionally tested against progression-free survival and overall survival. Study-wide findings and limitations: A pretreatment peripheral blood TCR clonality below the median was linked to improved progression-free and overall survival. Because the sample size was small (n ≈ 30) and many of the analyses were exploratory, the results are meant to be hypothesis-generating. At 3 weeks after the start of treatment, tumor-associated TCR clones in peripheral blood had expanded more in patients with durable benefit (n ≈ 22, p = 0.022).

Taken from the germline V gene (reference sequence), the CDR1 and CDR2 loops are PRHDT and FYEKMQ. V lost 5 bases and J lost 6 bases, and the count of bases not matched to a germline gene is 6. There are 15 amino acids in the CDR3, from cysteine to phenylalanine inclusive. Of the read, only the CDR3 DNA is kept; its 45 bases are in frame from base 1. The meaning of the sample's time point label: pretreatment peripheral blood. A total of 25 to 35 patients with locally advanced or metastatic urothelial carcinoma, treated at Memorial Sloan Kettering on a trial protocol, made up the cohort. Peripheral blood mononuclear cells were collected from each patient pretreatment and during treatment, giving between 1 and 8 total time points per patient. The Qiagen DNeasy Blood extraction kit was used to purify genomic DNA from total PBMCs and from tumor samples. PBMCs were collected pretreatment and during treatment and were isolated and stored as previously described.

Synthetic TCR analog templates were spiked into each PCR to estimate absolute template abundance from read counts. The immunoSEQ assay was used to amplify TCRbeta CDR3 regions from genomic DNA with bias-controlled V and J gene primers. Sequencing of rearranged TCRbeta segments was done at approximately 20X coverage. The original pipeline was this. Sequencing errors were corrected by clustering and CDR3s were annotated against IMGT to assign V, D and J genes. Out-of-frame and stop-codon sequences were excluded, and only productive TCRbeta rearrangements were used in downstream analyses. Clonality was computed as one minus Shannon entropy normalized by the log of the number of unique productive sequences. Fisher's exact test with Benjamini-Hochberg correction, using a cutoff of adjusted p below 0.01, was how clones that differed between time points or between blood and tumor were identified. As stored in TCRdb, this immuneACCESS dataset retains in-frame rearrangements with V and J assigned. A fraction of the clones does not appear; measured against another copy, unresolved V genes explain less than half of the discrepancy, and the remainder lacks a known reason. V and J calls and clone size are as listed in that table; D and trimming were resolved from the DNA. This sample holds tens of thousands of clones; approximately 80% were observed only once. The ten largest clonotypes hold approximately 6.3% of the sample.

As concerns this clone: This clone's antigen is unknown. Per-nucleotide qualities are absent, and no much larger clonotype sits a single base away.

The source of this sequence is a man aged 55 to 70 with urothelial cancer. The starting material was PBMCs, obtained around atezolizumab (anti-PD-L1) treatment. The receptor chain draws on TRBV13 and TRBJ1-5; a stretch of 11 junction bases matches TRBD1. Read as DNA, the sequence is TGTGCCAGCAGCATCGGACAGGGGGCCGGTCAGCCCCAGCATTTT. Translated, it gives CASSIGQGAGQPQHF.